These T cell receptor beta chains were read from a single sample in a study of shared clonotypes between healthy human individuals. Method: immunoSEQ multiplex PCR; TCRdb's copy keeps in-frame clones and lacks some. The data contain 2 million to 2.5 million clones, approximately 90% of them singletons. The specimen sequenced was naive CD4+ T cells from PBMCs. All receptors come from a man younger than 30 in good health. Some clones in this sample may be carry-over from other donors' samples. The CDR3 runs from the conserved cysteine through the conserved F or W. The D gene is left open where the match is weak. Only some rows state a clone size, as once, few, many or a class for expanded clones.

V gene,J gene,clone size,D gene,CDR3 protein,CDR3 DNA
TRBV4-1,TRBJ2-3,.,.,CASSSRDSTDTQYF,TGCGCCAGCAGCTCCCGGGACAGCACAGATACGCAGTATTTT
TRBV29-1,TRBJ1-1,few,.,CSVRGLLNTEAFF,TGCAGCGTTAGGGGACTTTTGAACACTGAAGCTTTCTTT
TRBV11-2,TRBJ1-1,.,.,CASSLGLLDTEAFF,TGTGCCAGCAGCTTAGGTTTGTTGGACACTGAAGCTTTCTTT
TRBV6-1,TRBJ2-7,.,.,CATGQESPYEQYF,TGTGCCACGGGTCAGGAATCACCCTACGAGCAGTACTTC
TRBV4-1,TRBJ2-1,.,.,CASSQPLGPARNKQFF,TGCGCCAGCAGCCAACCACTCGGACCTGCCAGAAACAAGCAGTTCTTC
TRBV4-1,TRBJ1-2,.,.,CASSPEELAFYGYTF,TGCGCCAGCAGCCCAGAAGAGTTGGCGTTCTATGGCTACACCTTC
TRBV5-6,TRBJ2-1,.,.,CASSWDPNEQFF,TGTGCCAGCAGTTGGGACCCGAATGAGCAGTTCTTC
TRBV29-1,TRBJ2-7,.,TRBD1,CSVRDRGSEQYF,TGCAGCGTCCGGGACAGGGGCTCCGAGCAGTACTTC
TRBV28,TRBJ1-1,.,TRBD1,CASSPQGALNTEAFF,TGTGCCAGCAGTCCGCAGGGGGCCCTTAACACTGAAGCTTTCTTT
TRBV6-1,TRBJ2-5,.,.,CASCFGQETQYF,TGTGCCAGCTGCTTCGGACAAGAGACCCAGTACTTC
TRBV12-5,TRBJ2-3,.,.,CASAKGGALNTQYF,TGTGCTAGTGCCAAAGGGGGAGCTTTGAATACGCAGTATTTT
TRBV27,TRBJ1-2,.,.,CASSPRWHQVSYGYTF,TGTGCCAGCAGCCCCAGGTGGCATCAAGTATCCTATGGCTACACCTTC
TRBV6-5,TRBJ1-1,.,TRBD1,CASSYQGASTEAFF,TGTGCCAGCAGTTACCAGGGGGCGAGTACTGAAGCTTTCTTT
TRBV5-1,TRBJ1-2,.,.,CASSLHMTDNYGYTF,TGCGCCAGCAGCTTACATATGACAGATAACTATGGCTACACCTTC
TRBV11-2,TRBJ1-1,.,.,CASSLVRDLNTEAFF,TGTGCCAGCAGCTTAGTAAGGGATTTGAACACTGAAGCTTTCTTT
TRBV28,TRBJ1-4,.,TRBD1,CASSSRTGTGEKLFF,TGTGCCAGCAGTTCTCGGACAGGGACGGGTGAAAAACTGTTTTTT
TRBV5-1,TRBJ2-1,.,TRBD2,CASSFGSGAGGSHEQFF,TGCGCCAGCAGCTTCGGGTCTGGAGCGGGAGGTTCCCATGAGCAGTTCTTC